Below, one T cell receptor beta chain is given with its context. The PCR had 60 Vbeta and 13 Jbeta primers. Profiled with immunoSEQ multiplex PCR; TCRdb holds only in-frame clones, not every one. Of over 20,000 clones detected, just under 70% appear once; the ten largest clones hold more than 3.5%. This specimen comes from a study of cytomegalovirus exposure and HLA in healthy donors. J was trimmed by 9 bases and V by 5 bases; bases with no gene match: 5. Looked up from germline, CDR1 is LGHNT and CDR2 is FRNRAP. The CDR3 loop spans 13 amino acids. The J gene is TRBJ1-3, the V gene TRBV12-5; 9 bases match TRBD1. The TCR originated in a woman aged 45-65 years in good health and CMV-seronegative. Sequencing input: PBMCs. The CDR3 region is CASGLGTGTTIYF. For the CDR3, the DNA is TGTGCTAGTGGTCTTGGGACAGGGACCACCATATATTTT.